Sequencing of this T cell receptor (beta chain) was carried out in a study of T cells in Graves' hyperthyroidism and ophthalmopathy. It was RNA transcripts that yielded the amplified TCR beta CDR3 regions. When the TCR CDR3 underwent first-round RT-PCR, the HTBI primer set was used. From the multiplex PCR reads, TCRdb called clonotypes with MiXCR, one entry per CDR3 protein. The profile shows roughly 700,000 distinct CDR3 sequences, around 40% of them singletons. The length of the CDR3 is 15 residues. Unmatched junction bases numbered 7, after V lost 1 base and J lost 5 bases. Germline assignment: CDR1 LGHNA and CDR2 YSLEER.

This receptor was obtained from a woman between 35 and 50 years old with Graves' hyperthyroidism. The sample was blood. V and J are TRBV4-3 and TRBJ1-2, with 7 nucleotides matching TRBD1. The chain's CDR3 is CASSQVRDRLYGYTF. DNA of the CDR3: TGCGCCAGCAGCCAAGTCCGGGACAGACTTTATGGCTACACCTTC.